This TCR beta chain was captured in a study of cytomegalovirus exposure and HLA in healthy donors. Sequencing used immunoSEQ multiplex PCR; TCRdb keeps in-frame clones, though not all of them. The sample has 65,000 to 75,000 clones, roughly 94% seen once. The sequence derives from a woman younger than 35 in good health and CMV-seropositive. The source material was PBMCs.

CDR3 in amino acids: CASSLDRPYNEQFF. CDR3 in DNA: TGCGCCAGCAGCTTGGACAGGCCCTACAATGAGCAGTTCTTC. The chain couples TRBV5-1 to TRBJ2-1; D is perhaps TRBD1 (5 bases). V lost 0 bases and J lost 2, with 6 bases in between. CDR3 length equals 14 residues. The germline CDR1 and CDR2 sequences are SGHRS and YFSETQ.